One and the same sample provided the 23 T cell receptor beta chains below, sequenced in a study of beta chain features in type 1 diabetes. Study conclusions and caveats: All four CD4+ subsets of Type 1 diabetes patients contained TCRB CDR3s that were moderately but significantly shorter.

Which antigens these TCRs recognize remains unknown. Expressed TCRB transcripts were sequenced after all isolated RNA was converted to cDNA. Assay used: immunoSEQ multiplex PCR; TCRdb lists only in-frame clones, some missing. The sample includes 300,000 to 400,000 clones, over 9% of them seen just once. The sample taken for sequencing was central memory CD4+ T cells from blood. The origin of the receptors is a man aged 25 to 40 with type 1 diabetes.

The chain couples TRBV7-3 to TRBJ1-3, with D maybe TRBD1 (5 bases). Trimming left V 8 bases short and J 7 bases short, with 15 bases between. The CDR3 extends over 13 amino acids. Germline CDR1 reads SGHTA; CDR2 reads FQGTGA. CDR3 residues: CASQGMGVNTIYF. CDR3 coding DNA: TGTGCCAGCCAAGGAATGGGGGTCAACACCATATATTTT. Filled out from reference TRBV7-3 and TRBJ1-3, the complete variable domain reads GAGVSQTPSNKVTEKGKYVELRCDPISGHTALYWYRQSLGQGPEFLIYFQGTGAADDSGLPNDRFFAVRPEGSVSTLKIQRTERGDSAVYLCASQGMGVNTIYFGEGSWLTVV.

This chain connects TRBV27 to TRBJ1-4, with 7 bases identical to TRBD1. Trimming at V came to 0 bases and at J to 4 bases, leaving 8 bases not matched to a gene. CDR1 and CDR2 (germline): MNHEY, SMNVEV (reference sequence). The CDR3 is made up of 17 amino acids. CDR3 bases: TGTGCCAGCAGTTTATCGGACCTGACAGGGATTAATGAAAAACTGTTTTTT. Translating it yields CASSLSDLTGINEKLFF.

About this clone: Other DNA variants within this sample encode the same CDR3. The CDR3 loop is CASMDSGNTIYF. The DNA of the CDR3 is TGTGCCAGCATGGACAGCGGAAACACCATATATTTT. This sequence joins TRBV28 and TRBJ1-3; tentative D call: TRBD1 (6 bases). The CDR3 covers 12 residues. Trimming stripped 7 bases from V and 4 bases from J, with 8 bases between. Germline assignment: CDR1 MDHEN and CDR2 SYDVKM. Full variable domain (rest looked up from reference TRBV28 and TRBJ1-3): DVKVTQSSRYLVKRTGEKVFLECVQDMDHENMFWYRQDPGLGLRLIYFSYDVKMKEKGDIPEGYSVSREKKERFSLILESASTNQTSMYLCASMDSGNTIYFGEGSWLTVV.

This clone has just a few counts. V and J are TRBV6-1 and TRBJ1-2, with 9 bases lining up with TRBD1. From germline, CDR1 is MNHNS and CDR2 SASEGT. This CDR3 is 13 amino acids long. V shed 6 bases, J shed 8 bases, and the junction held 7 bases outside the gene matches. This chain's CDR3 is CASSPTGGSGYTF. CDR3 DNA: TGTGCCAGCAGCCCTACAGGGGGCAGCGGCTACACCTTC.

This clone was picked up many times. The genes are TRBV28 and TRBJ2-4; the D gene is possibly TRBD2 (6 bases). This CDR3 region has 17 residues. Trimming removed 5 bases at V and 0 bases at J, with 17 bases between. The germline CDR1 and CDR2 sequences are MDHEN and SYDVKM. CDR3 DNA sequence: TGTGCCAGCAGTCCGACGGGACTCGAAATAGCCAAAAACATTCAGTACTTC. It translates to CASSPTGLEIAKNIQYF.

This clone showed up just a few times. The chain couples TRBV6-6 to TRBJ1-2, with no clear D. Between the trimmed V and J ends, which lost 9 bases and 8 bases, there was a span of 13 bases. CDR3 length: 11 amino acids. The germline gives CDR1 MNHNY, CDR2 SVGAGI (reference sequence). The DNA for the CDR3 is TGTGCCAGTACGAGGGTAGGGGGCTACACCTTC. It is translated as CASTRVGGYTF.

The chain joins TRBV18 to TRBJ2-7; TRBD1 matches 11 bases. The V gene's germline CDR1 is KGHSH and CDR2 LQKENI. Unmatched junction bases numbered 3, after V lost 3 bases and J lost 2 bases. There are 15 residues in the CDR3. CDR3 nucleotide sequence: TGTGCCAGCTCACCCGGGACAGGGGGGGCCTACGAGCAGTACTTC. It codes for CASSPGTGGAYEQYF.

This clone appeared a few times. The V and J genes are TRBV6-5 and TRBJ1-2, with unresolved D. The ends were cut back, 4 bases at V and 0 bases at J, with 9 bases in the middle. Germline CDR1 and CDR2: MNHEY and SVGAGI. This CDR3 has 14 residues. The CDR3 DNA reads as TGTGCCAGCAGTTTGGCAGACACTAACTATGGCTACACCTTC. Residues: CASSLADTNYGYTF.

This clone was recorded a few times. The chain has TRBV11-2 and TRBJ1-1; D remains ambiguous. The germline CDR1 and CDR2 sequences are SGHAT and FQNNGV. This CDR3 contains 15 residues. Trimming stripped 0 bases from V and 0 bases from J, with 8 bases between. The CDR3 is CASSLDRFMNTEAFF. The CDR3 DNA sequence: TGTGCCAGCAGCTTAGATCGGTTCATGAACACTGAAGCTTTCTTT.

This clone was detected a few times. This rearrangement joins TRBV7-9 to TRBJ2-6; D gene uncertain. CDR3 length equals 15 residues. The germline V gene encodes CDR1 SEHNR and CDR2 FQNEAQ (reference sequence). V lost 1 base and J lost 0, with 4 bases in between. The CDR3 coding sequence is TGTGCCAGCAGCTTAGGCAACTCTGGGGCCAACGTCCTGACTTTC. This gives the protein CASSLGNSGANVLTF.

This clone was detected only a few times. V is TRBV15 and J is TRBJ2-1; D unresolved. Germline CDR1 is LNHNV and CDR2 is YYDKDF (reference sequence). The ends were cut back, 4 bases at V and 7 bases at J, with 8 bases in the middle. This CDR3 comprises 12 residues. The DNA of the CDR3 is TGTGCCACCAGCAATCCGAGGAATGAGCAGTTCTTC. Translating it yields CATSNPRNEQFF.

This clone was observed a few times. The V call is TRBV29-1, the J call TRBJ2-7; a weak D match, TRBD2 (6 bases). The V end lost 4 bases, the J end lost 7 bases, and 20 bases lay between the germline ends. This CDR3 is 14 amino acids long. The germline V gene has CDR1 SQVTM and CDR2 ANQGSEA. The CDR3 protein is CSVVRYQGGGEQYF. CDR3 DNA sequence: TGCAGCGTTGTTCGATATCAGGGTGGGGGGGAGCAGTACTTC.

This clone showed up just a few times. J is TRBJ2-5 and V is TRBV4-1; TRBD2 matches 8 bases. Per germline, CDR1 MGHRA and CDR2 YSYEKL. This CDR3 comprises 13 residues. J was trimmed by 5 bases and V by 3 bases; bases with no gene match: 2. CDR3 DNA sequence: TGCGCCAGCAGCCAGTCTAGCGGGGAGACCCAGTACTTC. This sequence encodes CASSQSSGETQYF.

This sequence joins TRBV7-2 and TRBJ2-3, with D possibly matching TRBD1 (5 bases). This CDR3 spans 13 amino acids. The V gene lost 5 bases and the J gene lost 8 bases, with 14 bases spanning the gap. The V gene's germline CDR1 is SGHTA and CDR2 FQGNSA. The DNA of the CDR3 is TGTGCCAGCAGCGCGGTAGGGGAAGGTACGCAGTATTTT. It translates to CASSAVGEGTQYF.

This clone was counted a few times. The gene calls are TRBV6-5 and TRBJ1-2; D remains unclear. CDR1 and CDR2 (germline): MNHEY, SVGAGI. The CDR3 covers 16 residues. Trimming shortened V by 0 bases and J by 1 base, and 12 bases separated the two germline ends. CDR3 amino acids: CASSYSITGLNYGYTF. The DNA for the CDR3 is TGTGCCAGCAGTTACTCGATCACGGGCCTTAACTATGGCTACACCTTC.

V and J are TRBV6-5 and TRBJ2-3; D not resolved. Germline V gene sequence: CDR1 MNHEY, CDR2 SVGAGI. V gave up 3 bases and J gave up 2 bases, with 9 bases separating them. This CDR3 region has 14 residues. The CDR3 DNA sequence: TGTGCCAGCAGTTATAAGGGCCCCACAGATACGCAGTATTTT. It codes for CASSYKGPTDTQYF.

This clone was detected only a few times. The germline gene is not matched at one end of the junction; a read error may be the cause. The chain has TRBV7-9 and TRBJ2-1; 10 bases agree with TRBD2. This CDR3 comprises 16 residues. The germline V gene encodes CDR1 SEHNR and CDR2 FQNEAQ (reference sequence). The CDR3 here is CASSVLGTSVGHEQLF. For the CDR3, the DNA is TGTGCCAGCAGCGTCCTGGGGACTAGCGTTGGTCATGAGCAGCTCTTC.

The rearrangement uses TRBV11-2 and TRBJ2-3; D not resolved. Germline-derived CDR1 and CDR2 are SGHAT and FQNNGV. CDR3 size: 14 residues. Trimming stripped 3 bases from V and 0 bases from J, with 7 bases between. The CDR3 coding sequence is TGTGCCAGCAGCTTGGCCCGGAGCACAGATACGCAGTATTTT. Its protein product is CASSLARSTDTQYF.

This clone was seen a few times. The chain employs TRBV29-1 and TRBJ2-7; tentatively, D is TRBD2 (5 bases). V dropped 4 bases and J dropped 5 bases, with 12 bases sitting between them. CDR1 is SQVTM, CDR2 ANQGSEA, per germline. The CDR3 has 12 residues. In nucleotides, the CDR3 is TGCAGCGTTGTCTGGCTAGCTCACGAGCAGTACTTC. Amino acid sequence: CSVVWLAHEQYF.

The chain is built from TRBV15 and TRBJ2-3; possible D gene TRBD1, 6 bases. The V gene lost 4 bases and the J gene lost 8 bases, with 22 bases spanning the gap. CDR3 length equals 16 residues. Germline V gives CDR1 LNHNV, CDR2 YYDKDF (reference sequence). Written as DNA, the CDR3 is TGTGCCACCAGCACCGGCGGGCAGGGGAAGTTAGGTACGCAGTATTTT. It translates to CATSTGGQGKLGTQYF.

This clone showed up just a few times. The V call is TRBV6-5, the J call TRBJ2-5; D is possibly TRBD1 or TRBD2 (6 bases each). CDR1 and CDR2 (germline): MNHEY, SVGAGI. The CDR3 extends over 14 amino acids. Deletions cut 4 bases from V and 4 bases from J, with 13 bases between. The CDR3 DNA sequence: TGTGCCAGCAGTTCAACACAGGGAGGAGAGACCCAGTACTTC. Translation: CASSSTQGGETQYF.

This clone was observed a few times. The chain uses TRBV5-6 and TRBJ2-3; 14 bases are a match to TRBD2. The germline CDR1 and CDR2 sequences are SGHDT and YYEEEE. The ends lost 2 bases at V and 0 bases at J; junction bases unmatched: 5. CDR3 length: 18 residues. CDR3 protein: CASSFYGLAGGSTDTQYF. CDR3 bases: TGTGCCAGCAGCTTCTACGGACTAGCGGGAGGAAGCACAGATACGCAGTATTTT.

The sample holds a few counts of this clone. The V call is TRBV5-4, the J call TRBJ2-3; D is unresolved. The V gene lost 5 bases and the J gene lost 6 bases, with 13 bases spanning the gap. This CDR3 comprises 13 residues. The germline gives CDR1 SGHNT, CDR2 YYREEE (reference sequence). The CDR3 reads CASRESSLDTQYF. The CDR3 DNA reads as TGTGCCAGCAGGGAATCTTCATTGGATACGCAGTATTTT.